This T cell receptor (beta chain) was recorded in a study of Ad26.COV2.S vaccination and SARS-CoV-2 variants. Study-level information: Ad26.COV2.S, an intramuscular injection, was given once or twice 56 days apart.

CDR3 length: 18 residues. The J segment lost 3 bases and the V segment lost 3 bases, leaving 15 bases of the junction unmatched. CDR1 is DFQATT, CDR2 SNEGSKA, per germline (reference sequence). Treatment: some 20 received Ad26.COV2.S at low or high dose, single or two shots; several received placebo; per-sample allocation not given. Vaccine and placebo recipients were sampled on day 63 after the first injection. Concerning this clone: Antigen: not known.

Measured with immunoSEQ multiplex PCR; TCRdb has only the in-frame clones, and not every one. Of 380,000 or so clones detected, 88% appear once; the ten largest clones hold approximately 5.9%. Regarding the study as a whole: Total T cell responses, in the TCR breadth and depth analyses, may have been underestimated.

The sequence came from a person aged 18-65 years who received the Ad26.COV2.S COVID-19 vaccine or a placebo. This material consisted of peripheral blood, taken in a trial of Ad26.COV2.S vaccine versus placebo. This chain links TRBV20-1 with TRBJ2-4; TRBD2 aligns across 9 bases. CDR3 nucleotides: TGCAGTGCTAGTATGCTAGCGGGAACCCTTTACTTCAAAAACATTCAGTACTTC. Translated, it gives CSASMLAGTLYFKNIQYF.